Reported below is one TCR beta chain. The data stem from a study of blood T cell repertoires in COVID-19. Overall study context: The study drew acute and convalescent COVID-19 samples from the United States, Italy and Spain. T cells, B-cell-depleted T cells, or PBMCs provided the cDNA or gDNA that served as material.

In the authors' methods: Amplification of reference gene primers was used by the study to estimate nucleated cell counts. Assay used: immunoSEQ multiplex PCR; TCRdb lists only in-frame clones, some missing. V and J calls and clone size are those listed in that table; D and trimming were worked out from the DNA. The sample includes almost 200,000 clones, 85% to 90% of them seen just once. Deletions cut 0 bases from V and 0 bases from J, with 12 bases between. The germline V gene encodes CDR1 LGHNA and CDR2 YSLEER. This CDR3 is 17 amino acids long. Material: peripheral blood. The V and J genes are TRBV4-3 and TRBJ2-1; no clear D. This clonotype was obtained from a woman in her 70s with acute or convalescent COVID-19. CDR3 in DNA: TGCGCCAGCAGCCAAGAGGCCGATTGGAGCTCCTACAATGAGCAGTTCTTC. This translates into CASSQEADWSSYNEQFF.